This TCR beta chain derives from a study of T cells in women clearing cervical HPV infection. The table came from immunoSEQ multiplex PCR; TCRdb's copy has only in-frame clones and leaves some out. The sample totals 31,000 or so clones. Concerning this clone: Its antigen is not known. The read falls 3 residues short of the CDR3 end, and the missing part is taken from the germline J gene.

Germline lookup yields CDR1 DFQATT and CDR2 SNEGSKA (reference sequence). CDR3 length: 15 residues. Trimming took off 0 bases at V and 3 bases at J, with 15 bases between the two ends. Regarding the study as a whole: CIN3+ cases had significantly higher TCR richness than controls; evenness did not differ.

The rearrangement joins TRBV20-1 to TRBJ2-7; D possibly matches TRBD1 or TRBD2 (5 bases each). The receptor was derived from a woman between 18 and 70 years old with a cervical HPV16 infection that either progressed to CIN3+ or cleared (not recorded which). The sequencing sample was made of blood buffy coat. The CDR3 region is CSARDRFPRGYEQYF. Partial CDR3 DNA: TGCAGTGCTAGAGATCGGTTTCCGAGGGGCTACGAG.